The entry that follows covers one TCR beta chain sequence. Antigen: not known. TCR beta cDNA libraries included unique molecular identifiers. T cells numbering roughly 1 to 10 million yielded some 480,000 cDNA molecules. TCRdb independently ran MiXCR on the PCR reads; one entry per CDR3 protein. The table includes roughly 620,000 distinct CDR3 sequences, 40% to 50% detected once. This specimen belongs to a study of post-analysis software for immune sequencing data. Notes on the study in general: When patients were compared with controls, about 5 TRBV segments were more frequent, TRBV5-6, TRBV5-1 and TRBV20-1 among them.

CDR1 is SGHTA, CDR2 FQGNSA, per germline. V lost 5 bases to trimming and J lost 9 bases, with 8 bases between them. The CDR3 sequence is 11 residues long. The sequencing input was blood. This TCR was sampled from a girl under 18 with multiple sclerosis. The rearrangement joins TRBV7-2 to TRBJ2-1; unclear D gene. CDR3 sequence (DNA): TGTGCCAGCAGCCTCCGGATTGAGCAGTTCTTC. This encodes CASSLRIEQFF.